The TCR beta chain under discussion was sequenced for a study of blood T cell repertoires in COVID-19 (dated by TCRdb to about 2020). Context from the whole study: The collaborator samples originated in the United States, Italy and Spain and spanned the acute and convalescent phases of COVID-19. The material from the prospective study consisted of cDNA or gDNA derived from T cells, B-cell-depleted T cells, or PBMCs. The sample metadata nearly always contained a de-identified subject ID, COVID-19 status, age in years and sex. Where available, HLA class I and class II types were taken from metadata supplied by the sample provider and were not determined by assay-based typing. Samples were obtained from the ongoing ImmuneRACE study (first 160 participants) and from roughly 1,300 subjects provided by 6 global collaborators. A freely available public database, intended as a resource for researchers studying the immune response to SARS-CoV-2, is where the repertoires were released. Deeply sampled blood TCRbeta repertoires from subjects exposed to, actively infected with, or recovered from COVID-19 were included in the dataset. Study-wide conclusions, independent of this receptor: The amount of clinical and demographic metadata varied by source and participant and was provided uncurated.

Whole blood was collected in K2EDTA tubes by collaborating institutions according to the institutions' own protocols. For TCRbeta analysis, collaborators shipped samples as frozen whole blood, isolated PBMCs, or DNA extracted from either of those sample types. TCRbeta CDR3 regions were amplified from genomic DNA using the immunoSEQ Assay, a bias-controlled multiplex PCR. As for how the authors treated the data: The number of nucleated cells in each sample was estimated by amplification of reference gene primers within the assay. To quantify the absolute abundance of each unique TCRbeta CDR3 rearrangement, sequence reads were collapsed and filtered. For each sample, productive Simpson clonality was calculated by taking the square root of Simpson's diversity index across productive rearrangements. Not all clones reach the TCRdb copy of this immuneACCESS table, which keeps in-frame sequences only. Checked studies attribute under half of the gap to unresolved V genes and leave the rest unexplained. V, J and clone size derive from that table, while D and trimming were established from the DNA sequence. The sample records approximately 97,000 clones, around nine tenths of which are singletons. Together, the top ten hold about 1.7% of the sample.

To note about this clone: Its antigen target is currently unknown. No base qualities exist here, and no much larger clone lies one base off it.

As encoded in the germline V gene, CDR1 is LGHNA while CDR2 is YNFKEQ. From V the trimming removes 0 bases and from J it removes 5 bases, while the gene matches leave 3 bases of the junction unaccounted for. The CDR3 holds 15 amino acids from the cysteine to the phenylalanine. CDR3 DNA only is kept here, 45 bases in frame from base 1. The origin of this receptor is a man in his 60s with acute or convalescent COVID-19. The sample taken for sequencing was peripheral blood. The sequence joins TRBV4-2 to TRBJ1-2; TRBD1 aligns with 10 central bases. CDR3 protein: CASSQEKGQGYGYTF. At the DNA level, the sequence is TGTGCCAGCAGCCAAGAGAAGGGACAGGGGTATGGCTACACCTTC.